These 25 T cell receptor beta chains share one sample of origin, sequenced in a study of T-cell memory formation after mild COVID-19. One entry per CDR3 protein results from TCRdb running MiXCR on the 5' RACE reads. Among around 440,000 distinct CDR3 sequences listed, roughly 20% were seen once. Specimen: PBMCs or a T cell subset sorted from them (not recorded which). The source of these receptors is an adult woman who had mild COVID-19 (a few samples of this study predate the infection). Cell type and time point are not known.

The chain combines TRBV7-3 with TRBJ2-5; possible D gene TRBD1, 5 bases. The CDR3 is 14 amino acids. Germline-derived CDR1 and CDR2 are SGHTA and FQGTGA. V was cut by 4 bases and J by 2 bases, with 11 bases left in between. In nucleotides, the CDR3 is TGTGCCAGCAGCTCCCCAGGGCCACAAGAGACCCAGTACTTC. It codes for CASSSPGPQETQYF.

The gene calls are TRBV5-5 and TRBJ1-2, with D perhaps matching TRBD1 (5 bases). CDR3 size: 14 residues. V was shortened by 0 bases and J by 8 bases, with 14 bases between the two germline ends. Germline CDR1 reads SGHKS; CDR2 reads YYEKEE (reference sequence). The CDR3 loop reads CASSLGRGLGGYTF. In DNA form, the CDR3 reads TGTGCCAGCAGCTTGGGGAGGGGTTTAGGAGGCTACACCTTC. The full variable domain, with the rest looked up from reference TRBV5-5 and TRBJ1-2, is DAGVTQSPTHLIKTRGQQVTLRCSPISGHKSVSWYQQVLGQGPQFIFQYYEKEERGRGNFPDRFSARQFPNYSSELNVNALLLGDSALYLCASSLGRGLGGYTFGSGTRLTVV.

This clonotype occurred a few times. The V call is TRBV6-1, the J call TRBJ1-2, with 10 bases lining up with TRBD1. The trim removed 8 bases at V and 3 bases at J, leaving 12 bases unmatched. Germline V gives CDR1 MNHNS, CDR2 SASEGT. The CDR3 length is 16 residues. The CDR3 is CASSPSGQGFDYGYTF. DNA for the CDR3: TGTGCCAGCTCTCCCTCGGGACAGGGGTTTGACTATGGCTACACCTTC.

This clonotype was observed many times. The chain recombines TRBV24-1 with TRBJ2-3, with 7 bases aligning to TRBD1. V gave up 4 bases and J gave up 2 bases; unmatched junction bases: 11. Germline CDR1 is KGHDR and CDR2 is SFDVKD. This CDR3 has 17 residues. The chain's CDR3 is CATSERGQRWVTDTQYF. Written as DNA, the CDR3 is TGTGCCACCAGTGAACGGGGACAGAGGTGGGTCACAGATACGCAGTATTTT.

This clonotype was counted a few times. The chain is built from TRBV5-1 and TRBJ2-6; 8 bases are shared with TRBD1. Germline CDR1 is SGHRS and CDR2 is YFSETQ. The length of the CDR3 is 18 residues. Germline trimming cut 2 bases from V and 2 bases from J; bases unmatched to any gene: 9. CDR3 loop: CASSFGDRHVPGANVLTF. The CDR3 DNA follows: TGCGCCAGCAGCTTTGGGGACAGGCACGTCCCTGGGGCCAACGTCCTGACTTTC.

CDR3 in DNA: TGTGCCAGCCTCCCTCAGGTTAATTCAGAGCAGTACTTC. It codes for CASLPQVNSEQYF. This chain uses TRBV6-1 with TRBJ2-7; unclear D gene. The V end was cut by 8 bases, the J end by 7 bases, with 18 bases between. Germline CDR1 is MNHNS and CDR2 is SASEGT. The CDR3 sequence is 13 residues long.

This clonotype was observed a few times. The rearrangement joins TRBV5-6 to TRBJ2-3, with unresolved D. The CDR3 is made up of 16 amino acids. Germline V CDR1 and CDR2: SGHDT, YYEEEE. Trimming took 3 bases from V and 5 from J, leaving 19 bases between them. CDR3: CASSSTVIPNVDTQYF. In nucleotides, the CDR3 is TGTGCCAGCAGCTCAACAGTGATACCAAACGTAGATACGCAGTATTTT.

The V gene is TRBV5-1, the J gene TRBJ2-7; 7 nucleotides agree with TRBD2. V was pared by 4 bases and J by 1 base, with 8 bases of the junction left unmatched. CDR3 length equals 15 residues. Per the germline V gene, CDR1 is SGHRS and CDR2 is YFSETQ. The CDR3 DNA reads TGCGCCAGCAGCCCCGATAGTAGCGGGTCCTACGAGCAGTACTTC. This sequence encodes CASSPDSSGSYEQYF.

This clonotype has a count of ten or more. This chain links TRBV12-3 or TRBV12-4 with TRBJ2-7; 9 bases agree with TRBD1. V was pared by 6 bases and J by 4 bases, with 10 bases of the junction left unmatched. The CDR3 has 15 amino acids. CDR3 in amino acids: CASSSPGTGRYEQYF. The CDR3 DNA is TGTGCCAGCAGCTCCCCGGGGACAGGGCGGTACGAGCAGTACTTC.

The chain recombines TRBV20-1 with TRBJ2-3; 10 nucleotides agree with TRBD2. The CDR3 contains 15 residues. Germline CDR1 DFQATT, CDR2 SNEGSKA (reference sequence). V gave up 3 bases and J gave up 1 base; unmatched junction bases: 4. CDR3 protein: CSASLAGGGTDTQYF. CDR3 coding DNA: TGCAGTGCTAGTTTAGCGGGGGGAGGCACAGATACGCAGTATTTT.

The V gene is TRBV2, the J gene TRBJ2-1, with 11 nucleotides matching TRBD2. Germline V gene lookup returns CDR1 SNHLY and CDR2 FYNNEI. The CDR3 runs 17 residues. The V gene end was trimmed by 4 bases and the J gene end by 0 bases; junction bases not matched to a gene: 5. The CDR3 nucleotides read TGTGCCAGCAGTGCGGGACTAGCGGAAAGCTCCTACAATGAGCAGTTCTTC. It specifies CASSAGLAESSYNEQFF.

As for this clonotype: A read error may account for a junction end that differs from germline. V gene TRBV5-6 combines with J gene TRBJ2-5; 7 bases are a match to TRBD2. This CDR3 is built from 14 residues. Germline V gene data show CDR1 as SGHDT and CDR2 as YYEEEE. This CDR3 is CATSLGGIQETQYF. The CDR3 DNA sequence: TGTGCCACCAGCTTGGGAGGGATCCAAGAGACCCAGTACTTC.

This chain uses TRBV28 with TRBJ2-1; a possible D gene is TRBD1 (6 bases). Germline-derived CDR1 and CDR2 are MDHEN and SYDVKM. This CDR3 comprises 18 residues. V was shortened by 6 bases and J by 0 bases, with 21 bases between the two germline ends. The CDR3 region has the DNA TGTGCCAGCAGCCCTCGCGTTTTAGCAGGGGCCTCCTACAATGAGCAGTTCTTC. Translation: CASSPRVLAGASYNEQFF.

This clonotype showed up just a few times. The V and J genes are TRBV5-1 and TRBJ2-7; D may be TRBD1 (6 bases). Looked up from germline, CDR1 is SGHRS and CDR2 is YFSETQ. Trimming stripped 4 bases from V and 1 base from J, with 12 bases between. CDR3 length: 14 amino acids. The CDR3, as DNA: TGCGCCAGCAGCACAGGGAGTGGATCCTACGAGCAGTACTTC. Protein sequence: CASSTGSGSYEQYF.

In its sample, this clonotype was seen a few times. This chain joins TRBV6-5 and TRBJ1-2, with 7 bases fitting TRBD1. This CDR3 is built from 14 residues. The germline V gene has CDR1 MNHEY and CDR2 SVGAGI. The V segment lost 6 bases and the J segment 4 bases; nucleotides outside the gene matches: 8. CDR3: CASRLTDRAYGYTF. The CDR3 DNA reads TGTGCCAGCAGATTGACAGACAGGGCCTATGGCTACACCTTC.

This clonotype was observed at least ten times. This chain uses TRBV7-2 with TRBJ2-1; no definite D call. V lost 3 bases and J 3 bases, leaving 15 bases between the germline ends. Germline CDR1 is SGHTA and CDR2 is FQGNSA. The CDR3 is 16 amino acids. CDR3 nucleotides: TGTGCCAGCAGCTTTTACTTCTCAACCAACTACAATGAGCAGTTCTTC. Encoded protein: CASSFYFSTNYNEQFF.

This clonotype was seen a few times. This chain connects TRBV6-2 or TRBV6-3 to TRBJ2-7; tentative D call: TRBD1 (6 bases). V lost 8 bases, J lost 0 bases, and 14 bases lay in between. This CDR3 is 14 amino acids long. Germline lookup yields CDR1 MNHEY and CDR2 SVGEGT. The CDR3 DNA follows: TGTGCCAGCCGGATTACAGGGAGCTCCTACGAGCAGTACTTC. Translating it yields CASRITGSSYEQYF.

V gene TRBV5-1 combines with J gene TRBJ2-3; TRBD2 matches at 15 bases. The CDR3 is 19 residues long. Unmatched junction bases numbered 6, after V lost 1 base and J lost 0 bases. The germline CDR1 and CDR2 sequences are SGHRS and YFSETQ. The CDR3 nucleotides are TGCGCCAGCAGCTTGAGTGGGACTAGCGGGGGGCATAGCACAGATACGCAGTATTTT. Translating gives CASSLSGTSGGHSTDTQYF. Variable domain in full (rest from reference TRBV5-1 and TRBJ2-3): KAGVTQTPRYLIKTRGQQVTLSCSPISGHRSVSWYQQTPGQGLQFLFEYFSETQRNKGNFPGRFSGRQFSNSRSEMNVSTLELGDSALYLCASSLSGTSGGHSTDTQYFGPGTRLTVL.

This clonotype turned up a few times. The rearrangement joins TRBV7-2 to TRBJ1-1; 8 bases agree with TRBD1. The CDR3 contains 13 residues. V was pared by 3 bases and J by 3 bases, with 0 bases of the junction left unmatched. Germline CDR1 reads SGHTA; CDR2 reads FQGNSA. The chain's CDR3 is CASSFRGHTEAFF. CDR3 nucleotide sequence: TGTGCCAGCAGCTTCAGGGGGCACACTGAAGCTTTCTTT.

The CDR3 reads CASSYSDNYYGYTF. The CDR3, as DNA: TGTGCCAGCAGTTACTCGGACAACTACTATGGCTACACCTTC. The rearrangement uses TRBV6-6 and TRBJ1-2, with D tentatively TRBD1 (5 bases). V lost 0 bases to trimming and J lost 3 bases, with 8 bases between them. The germline V gene encodes CDR1 MNHNY and CDR2 SVGAGI (reference sequence). This CDR3 spans 14 amino acids.

This clonotype turned up a few times. The J gene is TRBJ1-6, the V gene TRBV27; TRBD1 agrees at 9 bases. Losses at the gene ends were 5 bases for V and 10 bases for J; bases not matched to a gene: 9. Germline-derived CDR1 and CDR2 are MNHEY and SMNVEV (reference sequence). This CDR3 has 15 amino acids. The CDR3 region is CASSGRDRVRSPLHF. In DNA form, the CDR3 reads TGTGCCAGCAGTGGGCGGGACAGGGTGCGATCACCCCTCCACTTT.

V usage is TRBV28 and J usage is TRBJ2-7, with 8 bases identical to TRBD2. Germline trimming cut 5 bases from V and 0 bases from J; bases unmatched to any gene: 6. Per the germline V gene, CDR1 is MDHEN and CDR2 is SYDVKM. CDR3 length: 15 residues. CDR3 sequence reads: CASSIREGGSYEQYF. Written as DNA, the CDR3 is TGTGCCAGCAGTATACGGGAGGGTGGCTCCTACGAGCAGTACTTC.

The CDR3 is CASSKVAAGQDQYEQYV. The CDR3 DNA is TGTGCCAGCAGCAAAGTAGCCGCGGGACAGGACCAGTACGAGCAGTACGTC. The chain is built from TRBV21-1 and TRBJ2-7; the table's D call, TRBD1, was not checked against the DNA. TRBV21-1 is deemed a pseudogene. The CDR3 runs 17 residues.

The chain combines TRBV30 with TRBJ2-2, with unresolved D. The CDR3 spans 11 residues. Trimming stripped 3 bases from V and 7 bases from J, with 6 bases between. The germline V gene has CDR1 GTSNPN and CDR2 SVGIG (reference sequence). CDR3 region: CAWSWGGELFF. The CDR3 nucleotides are TGTGCCTGGAGCTGGGGCGGGGAGCTGTTTTTT.

This clonotype has ten or more counts. The gene calls are TRBV7-8 and TRBJ2-3; D remains unclear. The V and J ends lost 3 bases and 0 bases respectively, with 16 bases between them. Looked up from germline, CDR1 is SGHVS and CDR2 is FQNEAQ. The CDR3 length is 17 residues. CDR3 DNA sequence: TGTGCCAGCAGCTTGGATTCAGAGACCACTAGCACAGATACGCAGTATTTT. It yields the protein CASSLDSETTSTDTQYF.